Shown below are 4 T cell receptor beta chains from a single sample sequenced in a study of T cells in narcolepsy. TCRdb's copy holds only in-frame clones and misses some; the assay was immunoSEQ multiplex PCR. The table has around 35,000 clones, roughly 90% seen once. The material sequenced was CD45RA- memory CD4+ T cells from PBMCs. Receptor source: a human donor with narcolepsy.

The chain employs TRBV11-2 and TRBJ2-7; D unresolved. Trimming cost V 5 bases and J 3 bases, with 14 bases left between them. The CDR3 runs 14 residues. Germline lookup yields CDR1 SGHAT and CDR2 FQNNGV. The CDR3 here is CASSPKTQLYEQYF. The CDR3, as DNA: TGTGCCAGCAGCCCCAAGACACAACTCTACGAGCAGTACTTC.

V and J are TRBV28 and TRBJ1-2; a weak D match, TRBD1 (6 bases). The germline V gene encodes CDR1 MDHEN and CDR2 SYDVKM. The CDR3 is 12 residues long. The V gene lost 8 bases and the J gene lost 6 bases, with 13 bases spanning the gap. CDR3 sequence: CASADRMNGYTF. DNA of the CDR3: TGTGCCAGCGCCGACAGGATGAATGGCTACACCTTC.

The chain combines TRBV5-5 with TRBJ2-5; the match to TRBD2 covers 8 bases. V shed 3 bases, J shed 2 bases, and the junction held 6 bases outside the gene matches. The V gene's germline CDR1 is SGHKS and CDR2 YYEKEE (reference sequence). The CDR3 totals 15 residues. The CDR3 bases are TGTGCCAGCAGCTCTGTGGCGGGGGGACAAGAGACCCAGTACTTC. Encoded protein: CASSSVAGGQETQYF.

CDR3 region: CASSRDRGAGGRADTQYF. In DNA, the CDR3 is TGCGCCAGCAGCCGCGACCGAGGTGCGGGGGGGCGGGCAGATACGCAGTATTTT. This chain uses TRBV4-1 with TRBJ2-3; 9 nucleotides line up with TRBD2. V dropped 4 bases and J dropped 4; count of bases not matched to a gene: 15. The length of the CDR3 is 18 residues. Germline-derived CDR1 and CDR2 are MGHRA and YSYEKL.